This T cell receptor beta chain was sequenced during a study of shared clonotypes between healthy human individuals. Assay: immunoSEQ multiplex PCR; the TCRdb copy retains only in-frame clones and omits some. Seen here are hundreds of thousands of clones, about 90% observed once, and the top ten hold 20% to 25%. It was CD45RO-negative cells, positively selected for CCR7, that made up naive CD8 cells, with terminally differentiated effector memory CD45RA+ cells excluded. None of the donors, who were healthy HIV-negative adults, had recently had acute infections or vaccinations. The CDR3 has 18 amino acids. V was trimmed by 0 bases and J by 3 bases, leaving 20 bases between them. Germline values: CDR1 ENHRY, CDR2 SYGVKD.

This TCR came from a man under 40 in good health. The chain is built from TRBV10-3 and TRBJ1-1, with a weak D call TRBD1 (5 bases). Sequencing used naive CD8+ T cells sorted from blood. The CDR3 protein is CAISESSLVQAIHTEAFF. The CDR3 nucleotides read TGTGCCATCAGTGAGTCTTCCCTAGTACAGGCAATTCACACTGAAGCTTTCTTT.